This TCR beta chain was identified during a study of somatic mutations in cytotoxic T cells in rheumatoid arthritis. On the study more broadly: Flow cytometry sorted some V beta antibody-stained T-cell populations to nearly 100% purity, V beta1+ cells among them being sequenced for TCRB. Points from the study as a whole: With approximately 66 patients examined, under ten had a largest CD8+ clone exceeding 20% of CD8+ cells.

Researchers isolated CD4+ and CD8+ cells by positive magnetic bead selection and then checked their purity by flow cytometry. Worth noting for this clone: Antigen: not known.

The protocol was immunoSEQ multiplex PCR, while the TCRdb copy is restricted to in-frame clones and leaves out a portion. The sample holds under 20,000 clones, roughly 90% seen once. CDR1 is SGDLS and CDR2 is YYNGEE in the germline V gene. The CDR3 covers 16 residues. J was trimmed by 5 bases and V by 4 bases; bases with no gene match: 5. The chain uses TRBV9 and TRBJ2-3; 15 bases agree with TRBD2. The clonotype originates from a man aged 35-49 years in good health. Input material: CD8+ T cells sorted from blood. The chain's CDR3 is CASSPGLAGGGDTQYF. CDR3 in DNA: TGTGCCAGCAGCCCCGGACTAGCGGGAGGGGGAGATACGCAGTATTTT.